Detailed here is one T cell receptor (beta chain). Its target is unknown. CDR1 and CDR2 (germline): KGHSH, LQKENI. Trimming removed 5 bases from V and 2 bases from J; junction bases left unmatched: 7. CDR3 length equals 16 residues. Measured with immunoSEQ multiplex PCR; TCRdb has only the in-frame clones, and not every one. The sample holds roughly 99,000 clones, roughly 90% seen once. This record comes from a study of T cell responses to AZD1222 COVID-19 vaccine. Regarding the study as a whole: The repertoires were collected only after the peak T cell response. Mostly white British, mostly female donors; authors suggested clonal diversity may be underestimated. Nearly half of the spike-specific TCRs reportedly recognize variant regions that carry no mutations.

This clonotype originated in an adult in good health. This rearrangement joins TRBV18 to TRBJ2-3, with 10 nucleotides matching TRBD2. Sequencing used peripheral blood, obtained on day 0 of AZD1222 vaccination. The chain's CDR3 is CASSTGLAEITDTQYF. The CDR3 DNA sequence: TGTGCCAGCTCAACCGGACTAGCGGAAATCACAGATACGCAGTATTTT.